This T cell receptor beta chain is from a study of blood T cells in healthy people across ages (dated by TCRdb to 2015 to 2017). As for the study more broadly: In model experiments, template switching captured roughly one uniquely barcoded TCR beta cDNA molecule for every two T cells. Using the same blood draw, the study looked at two additional independent replicas of 1 million unique cDNA reads for two donors, one aged 18 to 30 and the other aged 80 or older. The donors were split into four age groups: young (average 16 years), middle-aged (39), aged (more than 55) and long-lived (approximately 80). Age-related changes in TCR beta repertoire diversity were measured in the study by deep sequencing normalized with unique cDNA molecular identifiers. To avoid experimental bias, donors of different ages were distributed randomly across sequencing lanes.

A remark on this clonotype: Its cognate antigen has yet to be identified. Base quality data are lacking; no much larger clone is found one base away.

Library preparation employed 5' RACE. Sequenced using an Illumina HiSeq 2500. A second PCR of roughly 7 to 11 cycles was performed with a sample-barcoded 5' primer and a J-beta primer mix. Each TCR beta cDNA molecule received a unique molecular identifier from a template-switch 5' adaptor carrying 12 random nucleotides. At least 2.5 million CDR3-containing paired-end reads were obtained from each sample. First-strand cDNA was synthesized from all RNA with the Mint cDNA synthesis kit, primed by a TRBC-specific oligonucleotide. Following uracil-DNA glycosylase treatment, all cDNA underwent a first 18-cycle PCR with the universal primers M1SS and BC2_uni_R. The authors' analysis ran thus. For normalization, 1 million high-quality reads, each with a distinct molecular identifier, were randomly selected from each sample. Instead of being binned into consensus sequences, reads with shared molecular identifiers were discarded. MiTCR, run with a Q25 quality threshold and the strictest error-elimination algorithm, handled CDR3 identification, clonotype clustering and error correction. A nonparametric unseen species model with Euler transformation was used to estimate a lower bound on total TCR beta diversity. In-frame beta chains were kept once TCRdb had trimmed the public reads at Q25 with fastp and called clones with MiXCR. Entries that share a CDR3 protein sequence are merged under the most common genes and DNA. The V and J calls and clone size come from TCRdb's table, not from the authors' own analysis. This sample is represented by 1.5 million to 2 million distinct CDR3 sequences; over 25% of them were singletons. Together, the top ten hold roughly 8% of the sample.

The roughly 39 donors, aged about 6 to 95 years, were systemically healthy Caucasian individuals from Russia. Each donor gave ten milliliters of peripheral blood, drawn into EDTA-treated Vacutainer tubes. Ficoll-Paque density-gradient centrifugation was used to isolate PBMCs, with at least 7 million per sample. Trizol reagent was used to extract total RNA from PBMCs, with at least 6 micrograms per sample. The percentages of naive CD45RAhigh/CD27high T cells were determined by flow cytometry on a PBMC aliquot from every donor. CDR1 and CDR2, looked up from the germline V gene (reference sequence), are DFQATT and SNEGSKA. From its cysteine to its phenylalanine, the CDR3 spans 16 amino acids. The only DNA kept is the CDR3, 48 bases in frame from the first base. The germline V end is reduced by 2 bases and the J end by 0 bases; junction bases left unmatched: 0. The research as a whole found: Estimates of total diversity based on one million sequenced T cells were considered lower bounds and underestimates. Observed TCR beta diversity correlated strongly with the percentage of naive T cells measured by flow cytometry. Donor CMV infection status was unknown, potentially confounding age-related changes in expanded clonotypes. Compared with the aged group, the long-lived group had more naive CD4+ T cells, fewer expanded clones and increased TCR diversity, a pattern suggesting age selection. Observed TCR beta diversity per million T cells fell roughly linearly with age, and a significant reduction was already apparent by age approximately 41. Bulk unsorted PBMC profiling prevented conclusive comparison of naive and antigen-experienced compartments.

The rearrangement combines TRBV20-1 with TRBJ2-6; TRBD2 aligns with 11 central bases. This TCR derives from a woman in her twenties or thirties in good health. The material sequenced was blood. The bases are TGCAGTGCTAGACTAGCGGGGGGCTCTGGGGCCAACGTCCTGACTTTC. It specifies CSARLAGGSGANVLTF.